The 22 T cell receptor beta chains presented below share a single source sample, sequenced in a study of tumor and adjacent non-tumor tissue in lung cancer. A modified ARM-PCR protocol with three rounds of nested PCR amplified TCRbeta. One entry per CDR3 protein, called by TCRdb with MiXCR from the multiplex PCR reads. The sample records some 80,000 distinct CDR3 sequences, around 80% being singletons. The template was RNA from unsorted bulk tissue. The normal lung tissue was taken more than 3 cm from the tumor edge. Sequenced material: distant non-tumor lung tissue. The source is a man between 70 and 80 years old with non-small cell lung cancer.

The rearrangement links TRBV11-3 to TRBJ2-3; 10 bases are shared with TRBD1. Germline-derived CDR1 and CDR2 are SGHNT and YENEEA. The CDR3 is 15 residues long. CDR3 DNA: TGTGTCAACAGCCCTAGACAGGGGGCCACAGATACGCAGTATTTT. Amino acid sequence: CVNSPRQGATDTQYF.

Concerning this clonotype: This may come from a read error, since a much larger clone is one base off. V gene TRBV12-3 or TRBV12-4 combines with J gene TRBJ1-2; possible D gene TRBD1, 6 bases. The CDR3 loop spans 15 amino acids. The CDR3 DNA follows: TGTGTCAGCAGTCCGGCCGGGACACCAAACTATGGCTACACCTTC. Its protein is CVSSPAGTPNYGYTF.

As for this clonotype: The junction shows a germline mismatch at one end, possibly a read error. Here the CDR3 DNA reads TGTGCCAGCAGCCATCGGGGAGTAAGCACAGATATGCAGTATTTT. This encodes CASSHRGVSTDMQYF. V gene TRBV11-3 combines with J gene TRBJ2-3, with D maybe TRBD2 (5 bases). Germline lookup yields CDR1 SGHNT and CDR2 YENEEA. The CDR3 sequence is 15 residues long.

As concerns this clonotype: A clone one base away is much larger, so this may be a read error. The chain has TRBV6-6 and TRBJ1-5, with TRBD1 matching over 7 bases. The V gene's germline CDR1 is MNHNY and CDR2 SVGAGI (reference sequence). The CDR3 runs to 16 residues. The CDR3 loop reads CVSSSRDRGSNQPQHF. The CDR3 DNA follows: TGTGTCAGCAGTTCTAGGGACAGAGGCAGCAATCAGCCCCAGCATTTT.

In regard to this clonotype: It is likely a read error, because the conserved phenylalanine at the end of the CDR3 is missing. The DNA is left out, because the CDR3 cannot be placed on it with certainty; the CDR3 is given as TCRdb lists it. The gene calls are TRBV11-3 and TRBJ2-1; whether TRBD1, the table's D call, matches the DNA was not checked. The CDR3 length is 16 residues, termini included. The germline V gene has CDR1 SGHNT and CDR2 YENEEA. The CDR3 is CASSLASGTAYNEQLV.

This clonotype came up a few times. At one of its ends the junction is not consistent with the germline gene, which may arise from a read error. The V and J genes are TRBV11-3 and TRBJ1-1, with TRBD1 as a possible D gene (6 bases). Germline V CDR1 and CDR2: SGHNT, YENEEA. The CDR3 is 15 residues long. DNA of the CDR3: TGTGCCATCAGCCCCGCCACCGCAGGGGACACTGAAGCATTCTTT. This codes for CAISPATAGDTEAFF.

As regards this clonotype: The junction shows a germline mismatch at one end, possibly a read error. The chain uses TRBV11-2 and TRBJ2-7; 7 nucleotides align to TRBD1. Germline V gives CDR1 SGHAT, CDR2 FQNNGV. This CDR3 contains 15 residues. CDR3 DNA: TGTGCAAGCAACTTAGATCAGGGGGTCCCCTACGAGCGGTACTTC. This gives the protein CASNLDQGVPYERYF.

A word on this clonotype: Given the absence of the conserved phenylalanine or tryptophan at the CDR3 end, a read error is likely. The V gene is TRBV6-6, the J gene TRBJ2-2, with TRBD1 identical over 8 bases. This CDR3 is built from 19 residues. CDR1 is MNHNY, CDR2 SVGAGI, per germline (reference sequence). V lost 9 bases and J lost 4; bases outside the gene matches: 22. The CDR3 region has the DNA TGTGCCAGAAGTCACGCAAACTTCGATTGGACAGGGCCCACCGGGGAGCTGTTTTTG. Translation: CARSHANFDWTGPTGELFL.

Worth noting for this clonotype: This may come from a read error, since a much larger clone is one base off. The chain combines TRBV6-5 with TRBJ2-3; no clear D gene. The CDR3 is made up of 14 amino acids. Germline lookup yields CDR1 MNHEY and CDR2 SVGAGI. The CDR3 here is CASSSLLFPDMQYF. Here the CDR3 DNA reads TGTGCCAGCAGTTCCCTCCTTTTCCCAGATATGCAGTATTTT.

Note on this clonotype: One base away lies a much larger clone, so this may be a sequencing read error. The chain uses TRBV28 and TRBJ2-7; D unclear. CDR1 and CDR2 from the germline V gene are MDHEN and SYDVKM. The CDR3 is made up of 12 amino acids. The germline V and J ends were trimmed by 3 bases and 3 bases, with 6 bases remaining between them. This chain's CDR3 is CASSFGHYEQYF. The CDR3 nucleotides are TGTGCCAGCAGTTTCGGGCACTACGAGCAGTACTTC.

The V call is TRBV6-5, the J call TRBJ2-1; TRBD2 matches at 8 bases. V lost 10 bases, J lost 9 bases, and 14 bases stayed unmatched. This CDR3 has 14 amino acids. Germline V CDR1 and CDR2: MNHEY, SVGAGI. The CDR3 nucleotides are TGTGCCACCTCCTATAGCGGGGCTTGGTTTGAGCAGTTCTTC. Translating it yields CATSYSGAWFEQFF.

Notes on this clonotype: An end of the junction differs from the germline gene, which may be a read error. This chain joins TRBV4-2 and TRBJ1-1, with 8 bases that match TRBD1. This CDR3 comprises 15 residues. Germline CDR1 LGHNA, CDR2 YNFKEQ. CDR3 sequence (DNA): TGTGCCAGCAGACCTCCGGGACAGGTGAACACTGAAACTTTCTTT. Translating gives CASRPPGQVNTETFF.

In the case of this clonotype: The germline gene is not matched at one end of the junction; a read error may be the cause. CDR3 sequence (DNA): TGTGCTAGCAGCCAAATTTCGGCGGGGACGAACACCGGGGAGCTGTTTTTT. Translating it yields CASSQISAGTNTGELFF. This sequence joins TRBV4-2 and TRBJ2-2, with D perhaps matching TRBD2 (6 bases). This CDR3 has 17 amino acids. Germline assignment: CDR1 LGHNA and CDR2 YNFKEQ.

As regards this clonotype: This likely comes from a read error, as the CDR3 has no conserved phenylalanine or tryptophan at its end. The J gene is TRBJ2-5, the V gene TRBV29-1, with D perhaps TRBD1 (6 bases). Germline-derived CDR1 and CDR2 are SQVTM and ANQGSEA. This CDR3 spans 16 amino acids. This CDR3 reads CSVKPYLQTGQETQYS. CDR3 DNA: TGTAGCGTCAAGCCCTACCTCCAGACAGGTCAAGAGACCCAGTACTCC.

A note on this clonotype: A read error may explain this, as a much larger clone is one base away. The chain employs TRBV28 and TRBJ2-7; D not resolved. This CDR3 has 14 amino acids. CDR1 is MDHEN, CDR2 SYDVKM, per germline. Trimming cost V 2 bases and J 4 bases, with 12 bases left between them. CDR3 sequence reads: CASSLDTTLYEQYF. In nucleotides, the CDR3 is TGTGCCAGCAGTTTAGACACTACCCTATACGAGCAGTACTTC.

This clonotype was recorded a few times. The final CDR3 position lacks the conserved phenylalanine or tryptophan, pointing to a likely read error. Because the CDR3's place on the DNA is in doubt, the DNA is left out and the CDR3 is given as listed by TCRdb. The V gene is TRBV11-2, the J gene TRBJ2-2; the table names TRBD1, a call not compared with the DNA. 16 amino acids form the CDR3, both terminal residues included. Germline CDR1 is SGHAT and CDR2 is FQNNGV. The chain's CDR3 is CASRLVGTGVAGEMFV.

Note on this clonotype: Germline and junction disagree at one end, which may indicate a read error. The V and J genes are TRBV11-2 and TRBJ1-6; tentatively, D is TRBD1 (5 bases). Germline-derived CDR1 and CDR2 are SGHAT and FQNNGV. The CDR3 totals 18 residues. The CDR3 DNA follows: TGTGCAAGCAGCGTCAGGGCCGGGGGTTCGTCCTATAATTCACCCATCCACTTT. This translates into CASSVRAGGSSYNSPIHF.

Of note for this clonotype: A junction boundary mismatches the germline segment, possibly from a read error. CDR3 sequence reads: CASSLDQGDRYEQYF. DNA of the CDR3: TGTGCTAGCAGCTTAGACCAGGGAGACAGGTACGAGCAGTACTTC. V usage is TRBV11-2 and J usage is TRBJ2-7; tentative D call: TRBD1 (6 bases). The CDR3 totals 15 residues. Per germline, CDR1 SGHAT and CDR2 FQNNGV. Full variable domain (missing parts from reference TRBV11-2 and TRBJ2-7): EAGVAQSPRYKIIEKRQSVAFWCNPISGHATLYWYQQILGQGPKLLIQFQNNGVVDDSQLPKDRFSAERLKGVDSTLKIQPAKLEDSAVYLCASSLDQGDRYEQYFGPGTRLTVT.

The chain has TRBV11-2 and TRBJ2-3, with TRBD2 matching over 7 bases. The CDR3 sequence is 15 residues long. Per the germline V gene, CDR1 is SGHAT and CDR2 is FQNNGV. CDR3 DNA sequence: TGTGCTAACAGCTTAGATCGGGGGGATACAGATACGCAGTATTTT. Translated: CANSLDRGDTDTQYF.

This clonotype is a singleton in its sample. The junction and the germline gene differ at one end; a read error may be behind it. The chain couples TRBV12-3 or TRBV12-4 to TRBJ1-2; D perhaps matches TRBD1 (5 bases). This CDR3 comprises 14 residues. This chain's CDR3 is CSSSQWGTYYGYTF. CDR3 in DNA: TGTTCCAGCAGCCAGTGGGGCACATACTATGGTTACACCTTC.

As regards this clonotype: One end of the junction fails to match germline, which may point to a read error. The V gene is TRBV20-1, the J gene TRBJ2-7; D tentatively fits TRBD1 or TRBD2 (5 bases each). Looked up from germline, CDR1 is DFQATT and CDR2 is SNEGSKA (reference sequence). The CDR3 extends over 11 amino acids. The CDR3 nucleotides read TGCAGTGCTACCGGGGCAGTCGAGCTGTATTTC. Translated, it gives CSATGAVELYF.

V and J are TRBV4-3 and TRBJ2-6, with a possible D match to TRBD2 (5 bases). The CDR3 runs to 16 residues. Trimming left V 6 bases short and J 1 base short, with 13 bases between. Germline assignment: CDR1 LGHNA and CDR2 YSLEER. CDR3 DNA sequence: TGCGCCAGCAGTCCCTCACCGGGGTCTGGGGCCAACGTCCTGACTTTC. Amino acids: CASSPSPGSGANVLTF.